This section outlines one T cell receptor (beta chain) sequence together with its context. Data came from immunoSEQ multiplex PCR; TCRdb stores just in-frame clones and leaves some out. The sample lists 120,000 to 150,000 clones; less than 90% were seen once. Time point reported: baseline pretreatment blood. The sample's treatment: 15 Gy SBRT to primary tumor, nephrectomy 4 weeks later. Blood was sampled at baseline, 2 weeks and 4 weeks after SBRT. This entry is derived from a study of radiation and T cells in renal cell carcinoma. In the study overall: Nephrectomy followed 15 Gy stereotactic body radiation by 4 weeks.

The starting material was blood, obtained from a patient whose treatment included radiotherapy and nephrectomy. The TCR originated in a woman aged 50 to 60 with renal cell carcinoma.

The CDR3 nucleotides read TGTGCCATCAGTGGGGGGAGGGACGAGCAGTACTTC. Translated, it gives CAISGGRDEQYF. V and J are TRBV10-3 and TRBJ2-7, with 7 bases lining up with TRBD2. V shed 4 bases, J shed 5 bases, and the junction held 2 bases outside the gene matches. CDR3 length equals 12 residues. The germline V gene encodes CDR1 ENHRY and CDR2 SYGVKD.